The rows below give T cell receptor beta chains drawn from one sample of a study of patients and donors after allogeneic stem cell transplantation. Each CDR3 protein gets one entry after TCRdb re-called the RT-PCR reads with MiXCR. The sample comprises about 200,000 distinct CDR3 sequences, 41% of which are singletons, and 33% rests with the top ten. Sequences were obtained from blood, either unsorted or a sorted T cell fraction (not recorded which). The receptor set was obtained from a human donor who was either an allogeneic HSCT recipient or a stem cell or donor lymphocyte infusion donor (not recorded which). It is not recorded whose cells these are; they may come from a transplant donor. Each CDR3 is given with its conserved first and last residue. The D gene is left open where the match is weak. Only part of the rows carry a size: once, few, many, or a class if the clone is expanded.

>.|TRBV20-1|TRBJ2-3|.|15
CSARDLGRSTDTQYF
TGCAGTGCTAGAGATTTGGGACGGAGCACAGATACGCAGTATTTT
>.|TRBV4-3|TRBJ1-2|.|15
CASSQEAGINYGYTF
TGCGCCAGCAGCCAAGAAGCAGGGATCAACTATGGCTACACCTTC
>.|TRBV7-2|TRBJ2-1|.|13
CAVRPVGVGEQFF
TGTGCCGTCAGACCCGTAGGGGTCGGGGAGCAGTTCTTC
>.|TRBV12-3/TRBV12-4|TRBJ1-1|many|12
CASSLLGGEAFF
TGTGCCAGCAGTTTATTGGGCGGTGAAGCTTTCTTT
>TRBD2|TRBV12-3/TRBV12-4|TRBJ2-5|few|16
CASSHTGLAGVQTQYF
TGTGCCAGCAGTCACACGGGACTAGCGGGAGTACAGACCCAGTACTTC
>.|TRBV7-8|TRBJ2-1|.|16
CASSLEGGGAYNEQFF
TGTGCCAGCAGCTTAGAAGGCGGAGGGGCATACAATGAGCAGTTCTTC
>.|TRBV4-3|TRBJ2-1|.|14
CASSPVGKVNEQFF
TGCGCCAGCAGCCCGGTCGGGAAGGTGAATGAGCAGTTCTTC
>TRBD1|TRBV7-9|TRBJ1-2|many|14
CASSYRGLDYGYTF
TGTGCCAGCAGCTACAGGGGGCTGGACTATGGCTACACCTTC
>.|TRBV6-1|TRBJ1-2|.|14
CASSRTFWDYGYTF
TGTGCCAGTAGTCGGACCTTTTGGGACTATGGCTACACCTTC
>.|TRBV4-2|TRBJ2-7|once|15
CASSLVPGKGYEQYF
TGTGCCAGCAGCCTCGTTCCTGGGAAGGGCTACGAGCAGTACTTC
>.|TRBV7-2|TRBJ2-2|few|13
CASRNGAIGELFF
TGTGCCAGCAGAAACGGAGCAATCGGGGAGCTGTTTTTT